The clone carrying this T cell receptor beta chain was recorded at least ten times. The antigen is not known. TCRdb independently ran MiXCR on the RT-PCR reads; one entry per CDR3 protein. The profile covers 450,000 to 600,000 distinct CDR3 sequences, with 6% to 9% appearing a single time and 10% to 15% taken by the ten largest. This specimen belongs to a study of response to subunit inactivated influenza vaccine. Broader study findings: The authors offered the suggestion that each seasonal influenza vaccination recruits few new T cells.

The sequence was obtained from a man aged 45 to 70 who received an inactivated influenza vaccine. Sequences were derived from PBMCs from blood, sampled around 2 years after vaccination.

The CDR3 nucleotides read TGTGCCAGCAGCCCCCCTCTTGGAGCGGGCTACAATGAGCAGTTCTTC. This encodes CASSPPLGAGYNEQFF. The V and J genes are TRBV12-3 or TRBV12-4 and TRBJ2-1; D is possibly TRBD2 (6 bases). This CDR3 comprises 16 residues. Trimming removed 6 bases from V and 3 bases from J, with 18 bases in between.